This T cell receptor (beta chain) came from a study of shared clonotypes between healthy human individuals. The wider study: Each donor's CD4 naive and CD4 memory cells filled three plates apiece, CD8 naive two, and CD8 memory one. The study's findings and limits: Rarefaction gave evidence that sorted-subset sequencing remained incomplete despite large depth.

With respect to this clone: The target antigen is unknown.

Germline V gene sequence: CDR1 SGDLS, CDR2 YYNGEE. CDR3 length: 15 amino acids. Unmatched junction bases numbered 3, after V lost 0 bases and J lost 0 bases. This table comes from immunoSEQ multiplex PCR, and its TCRdb copy is limited to in-frame clones, with some not included. The sample carries some 1.5 million clones, around 97% recorded once. The J gene is TRBJ2-7, the V gene TRBV9; 7 bases line up with TRBD1. The sequenced sample was naive CD4+ T cells sorted from blood. Subset defined: CD45RA+ positively selected. This receptor was taken from a man aged 25 to 40 in good health. The DNA of the CDR3 is TGTGCCAGCAGCGTAGACAGGGGCACCTCCTACGAGCAGTACTTC. This codes for CASSVDRGTSYEQYF. Full variable domain (rest looked up from reference TRBV9 and TRBJ2-7): DSGVTQTPKHLITATGQRVTLRCSPRSGDLSVYWYQQSLDQGLQFLIQYYNGEERAKGNILERFSAQQFPDLHSELNLSSLELGDSALYFCASSVDRGTSYEQYFGPGTRLTVT.